What follows are 21 T cell receptor beta chains derived from one specimen sequenced in a study of blood T cells in healthy people across ages. Then a second PCR, running about 6 to 12 cycles, was carried out with a sample-barcoded 5' primer and a J-beta primer mix. TCRdb processed the 5' RACE reads anew with MiXCR; each CDR3 protein has one entry. Found here are about 930,000 distinct CDR3 sequences, 25% to 35% of them singletons; the top ten hold roughly a tenth. The same data also contributed to another study, on T cells of mothers and their children.

Sequenced input: blood. These receptors came from a woman aged 40-49 years in good health.

This clonotype was picked up a small number of times. The chain links TRBV7-9 to TRBJ1-4; D remains ambiguous. The CDR3 extends over 16 amino acids. The V gene lost 5 bases and the J gene lost 0 bases, with 13 bases spanning the gap. Per the germline V gene, CDR1 is SEHNR and CDR2 is FQNEAQ (reference sequence). The CDR3 here is CASSPPGQSTNEKLFF. The CDR3 nucleotides read TGTGCCAGCAGCCCCCCCGGCCAGTCAACTAATGAAAAACTGTTTTTT. Supplemented by reference TRBV7-9 and TRBJ1-4, the full variable domain reads DTGVSQNPRHKITKRGQNVTFRCDPISEHNRLYWYRQTLGQGPEFLTYFQNEAQLEKSRLLSDRFSAERPKGSFSTLEIQRTEQGDSAMYLCASSPPGQSTNEKLFFGSGTQLSVL.

V usage is TRBV5-1 and J usage is TRBJ2-7; 8 bases line up with TRBD1. Germline-derived CDR1 and CDR2 are SGHRS and YFSETQ. Trimming cost V 0 bases and J 7 bases; bases outside gene matches: 6. The CDR3 runs to 14 residues. The CDR3 reads CASSLVLDRDEQYF. CDR3 in DNA: TGCGCCAGCAGCTTGGTGTTGGACAGGGATGAGCAGTACTTC.

This clonotype was picked up a small number of times. The genes are TRBV24-1 and TRBJ1-1; D gene ambiguous. The germline V and J ends were trimmed by 3 bases and 5 bases, with 9 bases remaining between them. This CDR3 contains 13 residues. The germline V gene has CDR1 KGHDR and CDR2 SFDVKD. The CDR3 coding sequence is TGTGCCACCAGTGATGCTGGTAGGACTGAAGCTTTCTTT. Protein sequence: CATSDAGRTEAFF.

J is TRBJ1-6 and V is TRBV7-2; TRBD1 might be the D (5 bases). V lost 1 base and J 8 bases, leaving 12 bases between the germline ends. CDR3 length equals 15 residues. The germline V gene encodes CDR1 SGHTA and CDR2 FQGNSA. For the CDR3, the DNA is TGTGCCAGCAGCTTAGTTTGGCAGGGAGATTCACCCCTCCACTTT. Protein: CASSLVWQGDSPLHF.

V and J are TRBV7-6 and TRBJ2-3; possible D gene TRBD2, 6 bases. Germline V gene data show CDR1 as SGHVS and CDR2 as FNYEAQ. This CDR3 contains 15 residues. Trimming cost V 5 bases and J 0 bases, with 12 bases left between them. CDR3 nucleotide sequence: TGTGCCAGCAGCGTTAGCGGAGCTAGCACAGATACGCAGTATTTT. It yields the protein CASSVSGASTDTQYF. The full variable domain, completed using reference TRBV7-6 and TRBJ2-3, is GAGVSQSPRYKVTKRGQDVALRCDPISGHVSLYWYRQALGQGPEFLTYFNYEAQQDKSGLPNDRFSAERPEGSISTLTIQRTEQRDSAMYRCASSVSGASTDTQYFGPGTRLTVL.

This clonotype was counted at least ten times. The chain uses TRBV7-2 and TRBJ1-2; D gene ambiguous. V was pared by 1 base and J by 8 bases, with 11 bases between. In germline, CDR1 is SGHTA, CDR2 FQGNSA. The CDR3 consists of 13 residues. The CDR3 here is CASSLVQVGGYTF. CDR3 nucleotides: TGTGCCAGCAGCTTAGTCCAGGTCGGGGGCTACACCTTC.

This clonotype showed up many times. This rearrangement joins TRBV29-1 to TRBJ2-7; 8 nucleotides align to TRBD1. CDR1 is SQVTM and CDR2 is ANQGSEA in the germline V gene. This CDR3 has 15 residues. V lost 5 bases to trimming and J lost 2 bases; unmatched junction nucleotides: 11. CDR3 sequence reads: CSVFPGGERAYEQYF. In DNA form, the CDR3 reads TGCAGCGTTTTTCCAGGGGGCGAAAGGGCCTACGAGCAGTACTTC.

Turning to this clonotype: Because the CDR3's place on the DNA is in doubt, the DNA is left out and the CDR3 is given as listed by TCRdb. The rearrangement joins TRBV12-3 or TRBV12-4 to TRBJ2-2; the D call in the table, TRBD2, was not verified against the DNA. The CDR3 has 14 amino acids, counting both end residues. CDR3 protein: CASRPSRRAGELFF.

This clonotype has just a few counts. The junction departs from the called germline gene at one end, perhaps through a read error. CDR3 sequence reads: CSAPLSGSGYGHTF. In nucleotides, the CDR3 is TGCAGTGCCCCTCTATCGGGGAGCGGCTATGGCCACACCTTC. The rearrangement links TRBV20-1 to TRBJ1-2; D gene uncertain. Germline V gene data show CDR1 as DFQATT and CDR2 as SNEGSKA (reference sequence). The CDR3 runs 14 residues.

This clonotype was detected a few times. This rearrangement joins TRBV19 to TRBJ2-4; 8 bases agree with TRBD1. The DNA end is a closer match to TRBJ2-7, so the J assignment may be wrong. Germline V gene data show CDR1 as LNHDA and CDR2 as SQIVND (reference sequence). The CDR3 sequence is 15 residues long. CDR3 DNA sequence: TGTGCCAGTAGCCTGAGGACAGGGAGTACAGACGAGCAGTACTTC. Amino acid sequence: CASSLRTGSTDEQYF.

This clonotype was seen ten or more times. The V call is TRBV6-6, the J call TRBJ2-3; 8 nucleotides line up with TRBD2. The CDR3 is made up of 13 amino acids. The V and J ends lost 7 bases and 4 bases, in that order; junction bases with no gene match: 4. The germline V gene has CDR1 MNHNY and CDR2 SVGAGI (reference sequence). For the CDR3, the DNA is TGTGCCAGCACCCTCGGGGGGGCAGATACGCAGTATTTT. This codes for CASTLGGADTQYF.

The chain carries TRBV28 and TRBJ1-6; possible D gene TRBD1, 5 bases. The ends were cut back, 7 bases at V and 8 bases at J, with 18 bases in the middle. This CDR3 has 15 amino acids. Germline CDR1 is MDHEN and CDR2 is SYDVKM. The CDR3 nucleotides read TGTGCCAGCAAAACCGGGGACCAGTCCCATTCACCCCTCCACTTT. Its translation: CASKTGDQSHSPLHF.

The table lists this clonotype with a few counts. This chain joins TRBV7-2 and TRBJ2-1, with unresolved D. Germline CDR1 SGHTA, CDR2 FQGNSA. There are 13 residues in the CDR3. V lost 7 bases and J lost 3, with 10 bases in between. The CDR3 DNA is TGTGCCAGCACCCTAGGGCGCTACAATGAGCAGTTCTTC. Translated: CASTLGRYNEQFF.

The chain is built from TRBV19 and TRBJ1-2; D not certain. V lost 3 bases to trimming and J lost 4 bases, with 12 bases between them. The germline V gene encodes CDR1 LNHDA and CDR2 SQIVND (reference sequence). The CDR3 is 14 residues long. CDR3 in amino acids: CASSIGGVSYGYTF. In DNA form, the CDR3 reads TGTGCCAGTAGTATTGGCGGGGTGTCCTATGGCTACACCTTC.

V is TRBV7-9 and J is TRBJ2-7; TRBD1 is a possible D gene (6 bases). The CDR3 length is 17 residues. The germline V gene has CDR1 SEHNR and CDR2 FQNEAQ (reference sequence). With 3 bases removed from V and 7 bases from J, the gap between germline ends came to 25 bases. This CDR3 reads CASSFSTQGTRRNEQYF. The CDR3 DNA reads as TGTGCCAGCAGCTTTTCGACACAGGGTACGAGGAGGAATGAGCAGTACTTC.

This clonotype was counted only a few times. The genes are TRBV6-1 and TRBJ2-7; unclear D gene. The CDR3 consists of 13 residues. The V gene lost 1 base and the J gene lost 0 bases, with 4 bases spanning the gap. Germline CDR1 is MNHNS and CDR2 is SASEGT. CDR3 loop: CASSEVGSYEQYF. For the CDR3, the DNA is TGTGCCAGCAGTGAAGTCGGCTCCTACGAGCAGTACTTC.

In nucleotides, the CDR3 is TGTGCCACCAGCCCCTGGGGGAGTGGGTCAGATACGCAGTATTTT. It encodes CATSPWGSGSDTQYF. The chain uses TRBV24-1 and TRBJ2-3; the D call may be TRBD1 or TRBD2 (5 bases each). V was cut by 7 bases and J by 4 bases, with 17 bases left in between. The CDR3 totals 15 residues. Germline loops: CDR1 KGHDR, CDR2 SFDVKD.

The chain uses TRBV24-1 and TRBJ2-1; D gene uncertain. CDR3 length: 12 residues. The V end was cut by 5 bases, the J end by 6 bases, with 7 bases between. CDR1 is KGHDR, CDR2 SFDVKD, per germline. The CDR3, as DNA: TGTGCCACCAGTGGCCACAGCAATGAGCAGTTCTTC. Its protein is CATSGHSNEQFF.

Comment on this clonotype: Germline and junction disagree at one end, which may indicate a read error. The chain recombines TRBV28 with TRBJ2-1, with D perhaps TRBD1 (5 bases). The germline CDR1 and CDR2 sequences are MDHEN and SYDVKM. This CDR3 has 13 amino acids. CDR3 bases: TGTGCCAGCAGGTTATTCCAGGGCAATGAGCAGTTCTTC. Protein: CASRLFQGNEQFF. Full variable domain (outside the CDR3, taken from reference TRBV28 and TRBJ2-1): DVKVTQSSRYLVKRTGEKVFLECVQDMDHENMFWYRQDPGLGLRLIYFSYDVKMKEKGDIPEGYSVSREKKERFSLILESASTNQTSMYLCASRLFQGNEQFFGPGTRLTVL.

The chain combines TRBV12-3 or TRBV12-4 with TRBJ2-1, with D possibly being TRBD2 (7 bases). V lost 4 bases and J 2 bases, leaving 9 bases between the germline ends. This CDR3 region has 14 residues. CDR3 bases: TGTGCCAGCAGTTCGGGGGGCCCCTACAATGAGCAGTTCTTC. Its protein is CASSSGGPYNEQFF.

The rearrangement uses TRBV7-3 and TRBJ2-2, with 9 bases fitting TRBD2. This CDR3 spans 18 amino acids. Germline V CDR1 and CDR2: SGHTA, FQGTGA. The ends lost 1 base at V and 7 bases at J; junction bases unmatched: 13. The CDR3, as DNA: TGTGCCAGCAGCTTAATGGGGGACGCGGGGGGGCCAAACGGGGAGCTGTTTTTT. This codes for CASSLMGDAGGPNGELFF.